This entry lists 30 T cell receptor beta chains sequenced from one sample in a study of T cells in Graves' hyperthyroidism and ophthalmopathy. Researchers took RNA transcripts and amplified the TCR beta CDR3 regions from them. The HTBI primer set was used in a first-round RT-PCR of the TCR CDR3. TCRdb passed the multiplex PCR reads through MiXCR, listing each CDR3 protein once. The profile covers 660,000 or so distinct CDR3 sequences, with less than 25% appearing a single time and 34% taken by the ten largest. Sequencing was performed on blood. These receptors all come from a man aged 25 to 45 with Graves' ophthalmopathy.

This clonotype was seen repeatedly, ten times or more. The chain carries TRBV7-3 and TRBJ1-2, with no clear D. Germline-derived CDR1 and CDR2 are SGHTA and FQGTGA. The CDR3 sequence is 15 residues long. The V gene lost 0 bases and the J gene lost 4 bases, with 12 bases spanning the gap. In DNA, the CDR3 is TGTGCCAGCAGCTTAACGAACTCTGGATCCTATGGCTACACCTTC. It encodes CASSLTNSGSYGYTF.

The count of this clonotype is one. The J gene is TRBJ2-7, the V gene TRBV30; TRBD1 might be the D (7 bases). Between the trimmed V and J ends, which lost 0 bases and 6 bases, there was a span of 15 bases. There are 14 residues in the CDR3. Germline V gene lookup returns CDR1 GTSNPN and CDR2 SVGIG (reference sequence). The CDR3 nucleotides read TGTGCCTGGAGTGTAGGGGGCGGGAACGGCGAGCAGTACTTC. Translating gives CAWSVGGGNGEQYF.

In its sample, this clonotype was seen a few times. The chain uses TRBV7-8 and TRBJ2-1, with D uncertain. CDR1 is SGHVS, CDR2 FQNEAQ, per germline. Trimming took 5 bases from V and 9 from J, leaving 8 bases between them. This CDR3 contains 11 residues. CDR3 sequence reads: CASSNRLEQFF. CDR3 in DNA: TGTGCCAGCAGCAATCGACTTGAGCAGTTCTTC.

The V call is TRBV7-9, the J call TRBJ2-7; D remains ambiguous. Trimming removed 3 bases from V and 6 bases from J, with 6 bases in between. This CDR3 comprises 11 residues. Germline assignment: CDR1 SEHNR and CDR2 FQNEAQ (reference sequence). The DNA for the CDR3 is TGTGCCAGCAGCTTTATGGCCGAGCAGTACTTC. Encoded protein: CASSFMAEQYF.

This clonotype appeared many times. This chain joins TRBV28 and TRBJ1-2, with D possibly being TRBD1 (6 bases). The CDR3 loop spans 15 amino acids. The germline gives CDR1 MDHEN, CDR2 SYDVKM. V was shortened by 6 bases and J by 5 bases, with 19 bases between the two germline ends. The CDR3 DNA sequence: TGTGCCAGCAGCCGCCCGACAGGAACCTCTTATGGCTACACCTTC. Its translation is CASSRPTGTSYGYTF.

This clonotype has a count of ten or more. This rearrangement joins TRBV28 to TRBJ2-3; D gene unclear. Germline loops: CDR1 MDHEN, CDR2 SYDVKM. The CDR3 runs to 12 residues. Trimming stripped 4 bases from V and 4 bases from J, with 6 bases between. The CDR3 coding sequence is TGTGCCAGCAGTTCAACTTCAGATACGCAGTATTTT. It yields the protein CASSSTSDTQYF.

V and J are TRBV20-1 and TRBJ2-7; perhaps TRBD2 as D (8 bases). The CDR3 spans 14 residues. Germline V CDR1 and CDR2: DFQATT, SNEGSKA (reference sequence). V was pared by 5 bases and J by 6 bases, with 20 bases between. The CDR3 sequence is CSAFSGTASSEQYF. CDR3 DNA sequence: TGCAGTGCTTTTAGCGGGACAGCCTCTTCCGAGCAGTACTTC.

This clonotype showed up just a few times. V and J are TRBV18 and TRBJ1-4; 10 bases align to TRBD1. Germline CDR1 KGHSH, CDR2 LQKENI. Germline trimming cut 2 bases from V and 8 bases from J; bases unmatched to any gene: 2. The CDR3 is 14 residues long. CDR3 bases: TGTGCCAGCTCACCAGGGGACAGGGGCGAAAAACTGTTTTTT. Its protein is CASSPGDRGEKLFF.

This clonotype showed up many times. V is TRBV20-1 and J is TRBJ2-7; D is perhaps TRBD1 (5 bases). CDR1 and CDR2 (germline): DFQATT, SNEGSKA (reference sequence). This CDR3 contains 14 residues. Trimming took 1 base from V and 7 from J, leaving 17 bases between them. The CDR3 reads CSARADTGREEQYF. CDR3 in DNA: TGCAGTGCTAGAGCGGACACAGGAAGGGAAGAGCAGTACTTC.

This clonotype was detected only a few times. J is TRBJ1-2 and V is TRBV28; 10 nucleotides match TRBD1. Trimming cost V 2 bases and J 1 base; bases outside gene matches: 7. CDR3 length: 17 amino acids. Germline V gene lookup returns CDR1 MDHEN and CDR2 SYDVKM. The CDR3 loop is CASSLRDRGRFNYGYTF. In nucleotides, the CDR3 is TGTGCCAGCAGTTTACGAGACAGGGGGCGGTTTAACTATGGCTACACCTTC.

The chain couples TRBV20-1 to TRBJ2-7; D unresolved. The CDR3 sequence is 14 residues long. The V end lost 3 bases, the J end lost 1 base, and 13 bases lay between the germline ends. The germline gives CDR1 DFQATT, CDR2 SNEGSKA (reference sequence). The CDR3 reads CSASQTRTSYEQYF. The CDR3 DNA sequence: TGCAGTGCTAGTCAGACCAGAACGTCCTACGAGCAGTACTTC.

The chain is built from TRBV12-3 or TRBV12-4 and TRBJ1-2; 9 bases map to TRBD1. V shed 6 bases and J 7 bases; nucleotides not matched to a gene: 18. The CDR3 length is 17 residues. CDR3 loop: CASRPFGGDRDGGGYTF. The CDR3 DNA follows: TGTGCCAGCAGGCCTTTCGGGGGGGACAGGGACGGTGGTGGCTACACCTTC.

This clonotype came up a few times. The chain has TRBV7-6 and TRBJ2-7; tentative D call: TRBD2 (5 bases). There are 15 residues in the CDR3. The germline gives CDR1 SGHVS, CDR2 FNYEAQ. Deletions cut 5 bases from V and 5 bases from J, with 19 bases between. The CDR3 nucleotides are TGTGCCAGCAGCAACCAATATAGCCCGGGAAACGAGCAGTACTTC. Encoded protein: CASSNQYSPGNEQYF. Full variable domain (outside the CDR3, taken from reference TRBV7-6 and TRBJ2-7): GAGVSQSPRYKVTKRGQDVALRCDPISGHVSLYWYRQALGQGPEFLTYFNYEAQQDKSGLPNDRFSAERPEGSISTLTIQRTEQRDSAMYRCASSNQYSPGNEQYFGPGTRLTVT.

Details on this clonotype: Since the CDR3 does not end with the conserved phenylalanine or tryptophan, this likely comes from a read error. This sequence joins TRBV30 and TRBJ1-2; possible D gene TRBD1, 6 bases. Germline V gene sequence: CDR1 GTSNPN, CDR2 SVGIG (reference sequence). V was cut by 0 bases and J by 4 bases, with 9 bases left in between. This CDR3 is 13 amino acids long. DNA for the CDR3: TGTGCCTGGAGTGTGTCAGGGGTCTATGGCTACACCCTC. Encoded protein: CAWSVSGVYGYTL.

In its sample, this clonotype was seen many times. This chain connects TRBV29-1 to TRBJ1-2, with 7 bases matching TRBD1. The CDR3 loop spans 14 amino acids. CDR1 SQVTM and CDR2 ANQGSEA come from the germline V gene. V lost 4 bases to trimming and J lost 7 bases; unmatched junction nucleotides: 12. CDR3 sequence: CSVGGATGFGGYTF. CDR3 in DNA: TGCAGCGTTGGAGGGGCGACAGGGTTTGGTGGCTACACCTTC. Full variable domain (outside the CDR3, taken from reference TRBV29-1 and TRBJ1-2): SAVISQKPSRDICQRGTSLTIQCQVDSQVTMMFWYRQQPGQSLTLIATANQGSEATYESGFVIDKFPISRPNLTFSTLTVSNMSPEDSSIYLCSVGGATGFGGYTFGSGTRLTVV.

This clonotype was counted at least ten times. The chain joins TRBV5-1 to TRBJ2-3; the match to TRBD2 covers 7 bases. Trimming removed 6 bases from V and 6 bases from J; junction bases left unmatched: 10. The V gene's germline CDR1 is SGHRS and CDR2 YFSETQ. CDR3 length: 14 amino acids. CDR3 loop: CASNDGRLGDTQYF. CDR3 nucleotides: TGCGCCAGCAACGACGGGAGGCTGGGGGATACGCAGTATTTT.

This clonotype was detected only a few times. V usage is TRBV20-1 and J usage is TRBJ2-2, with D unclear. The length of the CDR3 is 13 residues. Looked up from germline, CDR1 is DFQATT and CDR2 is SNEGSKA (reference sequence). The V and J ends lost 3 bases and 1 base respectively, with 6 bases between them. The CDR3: CSASSGNTGELFF. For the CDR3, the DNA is TGCAGTGCTAGCTCGGGGAACACCGGGGAGCTGTTTTTT.

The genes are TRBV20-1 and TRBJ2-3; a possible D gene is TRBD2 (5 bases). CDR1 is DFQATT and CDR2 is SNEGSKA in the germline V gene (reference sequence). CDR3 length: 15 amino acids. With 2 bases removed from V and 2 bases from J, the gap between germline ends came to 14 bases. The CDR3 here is CSARRSGEITDTQYF. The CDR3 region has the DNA TGCAGTGCTAGACGAAGCGGTGAAATCACAGATACGCAGTATTTT.

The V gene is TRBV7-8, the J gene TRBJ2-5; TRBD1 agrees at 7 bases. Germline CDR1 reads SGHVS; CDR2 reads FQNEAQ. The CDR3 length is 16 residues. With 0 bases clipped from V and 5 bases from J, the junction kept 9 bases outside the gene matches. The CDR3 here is CASSLATRGIRETQYF. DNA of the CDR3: TGTGCCAGCAGCTTAGCGACCAGGGGGATTAGGGAGACCCAGTACTTC.

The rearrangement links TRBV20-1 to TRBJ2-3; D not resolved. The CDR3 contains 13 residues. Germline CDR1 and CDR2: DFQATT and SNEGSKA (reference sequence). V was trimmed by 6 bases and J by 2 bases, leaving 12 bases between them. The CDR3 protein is CSAGSIYTDTQYF. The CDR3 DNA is TGCAGTGCGGGGTCCATTTACACAGATACGCAGTATTTT.

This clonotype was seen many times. The CDR3 nucleotides are TGTGCCAGCAGCGGACAGGCCAAAAACATTCAGTACTTC. This codes for CASSGQAKNIQYF. The rearrangement links TRBV11-3 to TRBJ2-4; the D gene is possibly TRBD1 (6 bases). The CDR3 loop spans 13 amino acids. V dropped 5 bases and J dropped 1 base, with 6 bases sitting between them. Per germline, CDR1 SGHNT and CDR2 YENEEA.

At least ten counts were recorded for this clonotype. The CDR3 DNA sequence: TGCGCCAGCAGCCTAATGACAGCCATGAACACTGAAGCTTTCTTT. Encoded protein: CASSLMTAMNTEAFF. This sequence joins TRBV5-1 and TRBJ1-1; perhaps TRBD1 as D (5 bases). This CDR3 comprises 15 residues. Germline V gene sequence: CDR1 SGHRS, CDR2 YFSETQ. Trimming cost V 4 bases and J 0 bases, with 13 bases left between them.

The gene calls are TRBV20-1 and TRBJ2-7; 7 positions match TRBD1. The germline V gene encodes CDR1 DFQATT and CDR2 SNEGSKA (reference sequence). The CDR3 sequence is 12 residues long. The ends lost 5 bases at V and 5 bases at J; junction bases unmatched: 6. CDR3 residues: CSAYRQGNEQYF. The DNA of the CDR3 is TGCAGTGCTTACCGACAGGGTAACGAGCAGTACTTC.

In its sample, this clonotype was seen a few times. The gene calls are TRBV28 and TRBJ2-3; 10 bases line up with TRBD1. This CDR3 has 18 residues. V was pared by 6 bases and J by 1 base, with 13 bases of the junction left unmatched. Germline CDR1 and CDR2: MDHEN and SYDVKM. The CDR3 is CASSPLDFGTGGTDTQYF. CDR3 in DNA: TGTGCCAGCAGCCCCCTCGATTTTGGGACAGGGGGCACAGATACGCAGTATTTT.

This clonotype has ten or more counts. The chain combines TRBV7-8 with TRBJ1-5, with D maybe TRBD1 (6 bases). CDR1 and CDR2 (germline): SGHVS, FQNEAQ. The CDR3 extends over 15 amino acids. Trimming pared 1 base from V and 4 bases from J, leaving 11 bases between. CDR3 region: CASSLVTGLNQPQHF. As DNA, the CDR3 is TGTGCCAGCAGCTTAGTTACAGGGCTAAATCAGCCCCAGCATTTT.

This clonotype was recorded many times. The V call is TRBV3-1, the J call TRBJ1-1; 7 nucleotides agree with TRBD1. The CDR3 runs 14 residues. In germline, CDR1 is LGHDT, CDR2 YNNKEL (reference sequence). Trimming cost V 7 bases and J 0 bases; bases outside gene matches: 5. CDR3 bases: TGTGCCAGCACAAAACAGGGGCTGAACACTGAAGCTTTCTTT. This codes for CASTKQGLNTEAFF.

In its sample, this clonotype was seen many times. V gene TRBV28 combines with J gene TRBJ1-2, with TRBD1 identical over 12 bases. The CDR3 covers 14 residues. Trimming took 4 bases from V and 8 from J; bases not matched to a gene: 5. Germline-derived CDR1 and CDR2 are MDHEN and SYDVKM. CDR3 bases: TGTGCCAGCAGTTCGGCGGGGACAGGGGGCGGCTACACCTTC. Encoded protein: CASSSAGTGGGYTF.

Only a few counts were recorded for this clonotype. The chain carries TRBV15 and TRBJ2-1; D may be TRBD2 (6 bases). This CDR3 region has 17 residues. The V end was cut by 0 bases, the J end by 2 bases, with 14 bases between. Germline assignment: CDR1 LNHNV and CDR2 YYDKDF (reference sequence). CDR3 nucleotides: TGTGCCACCAGCAGAGATCAGGTAGCGGATACCTACAATGAGCAGTTCTTC. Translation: CATSRDQVADTYNEQFF.

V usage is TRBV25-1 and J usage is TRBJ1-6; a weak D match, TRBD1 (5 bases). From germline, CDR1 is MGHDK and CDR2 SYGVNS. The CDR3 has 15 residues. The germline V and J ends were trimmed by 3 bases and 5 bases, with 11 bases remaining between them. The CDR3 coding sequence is TGTGCCAGCAGTGATTCGACAGCGAATAATTCACCCCTCCACTTT. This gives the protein CASSDSTANNSPLHF.

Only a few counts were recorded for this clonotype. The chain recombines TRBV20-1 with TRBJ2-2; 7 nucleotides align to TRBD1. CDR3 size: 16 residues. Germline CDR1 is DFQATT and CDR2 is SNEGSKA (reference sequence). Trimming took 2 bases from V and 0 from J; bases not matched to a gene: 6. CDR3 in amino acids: CSARHRQGANTGELFF. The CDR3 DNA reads TGCAGTGCTAGACACAGACAGGGCGCGAACACCGGGGAGCTGTTTTTT.